Listed below are T cell receptor beta chains from one sample, sequenced in a study of T cell changes during pregnancy in multiple sclerosis. Data came from immunoSEQ multiplex PCR; TCRdb stores just in-frame clones and leaves some out. This table holds tens of thousands of clones, more than 85% found once. Sample: peripheral blood, taken in the first trimester of pregnancy. The receptor set was obtained from a female donor in good health, enrolled as a control in a pregnancy study. The CDR3 runs from the conserved cysteine through the conserved F or W. The D gene is left open where the match is weak. Rows may omit the clone size; those that give it use once, few, many or a size class.

D gene,CDR3 length,V gene,J gene,clone size,CDR3 DNA,CDR3 protein
TRBD1,15,TRBV5-1,TRBJ1-3,NA,TGCGCCAGCAGAGATCGACAGGGTAGTGGAAACACCATATATTTT,CASRDRQGSGNTIYF
TRBD2,14,TRBV5-4,TRBJ2-7,NA,TGTGCCAGCAGCTTGGGGCGGGAGGGGTACGAGCAGTACTTC,CASSLGREGYEQYF
NA,12,TRBV29-1,TRBJ1-3,NA,TGCAGCGCAGGAAGTTCTGGAAACACCATATATTTT,CSAGSSGNTIYF
TRBD1,15,TRBV5-4,TRBJ2-5,NA,TGTGCCAGCAGCACCAAGACAGGGGGCAGGGAGACCCAGTACTTC,CASSTKTGGRETQYF
TRBD2,14,TRBV6-4,TRBJ2-3,NA,TGTGCCAGCATCGAGCGGGGAAACACAGATACGCAGTATTTT,CASIERGNTDTQYF
NA,16,TRBV18,TRBJ1-4,once,TGTGCCAGCTCAGCCCCTGAAGCGGCAACTAATGAAAAACTGTTTTTT,CASSAPEAATNEKLFF
TRBD1,16,TRBV5-1,TRBJ2-6,NA,TGCGCCAGCAGCCTGACAGGGCGCTCTGGGGCCAACGTCCTGACTTTC,CASSLTGRSGANVLTF
NA,15,TRBV6-1,TRBJ1-1,NA,TGTGCCAGCAGTCCATGGGACAACAGAAACACTGAAGCTTTCTTT,CASSPWDNRNTEAFF
NA,12,TRBV10-3,TRBJ2-1,NA,TGTGCCATCAAGGGGGGAGGGGATGAGCAGTTCTTC,CAIKGGGDEQFF
NA,13,TRBV7-9,TRBJ1-5,NA,TGTGCCAGCAGGAAAACCGACGGGCAGCCCCAGCATTTT,CASRKTDGQPQHF
NA,12,TRBV11-2,TRBJ2-1,NA,TGTGCCAGCAGCTCGGGACTGTTTGAGCAGTTCTTC,CASSSGLFEQFF
TRBD2,16,TRBV5-4,TRBJ2-3,NA,TGTGCCAGCAGCGTAGGGACTAGCGGGACGAGAGATACGCAGTATTTT,CASSVGTSGTRDTQYF
NA,13,TRBV27,TRBJ2-2,NA,TGTGCCACCCGGGGAACGAACACCGGGGAGCTGTTTTTT,CATRGTNTGELFF
NA,16,TRBV28,TRBJ2-7,once,TGTGCCAGCAGTTTAAGGGGGGGCGCCGGTGACTACGAGCAGTACTTC,CASSLRGGAGDYEQYF
NA,13,TRBV2,TRBJ1-2,NA,TGTGCCAGCAGCAAATCAGTCAATTATGGCTACACCTTC,CASSKSVNYGYTF
NA,15,TRBV29-1,TRBJ2-1,NA,TGCAGCGTTGATGGTAGCCTAAGCTCCTACAATGAGCAGTTCTTC,CSVDGSLSSYNEQFF
NA,14,TRBV28,TRBJ2-7,NA,TGTGCCAGCAGCCCCGGGTCCCTCTCCTACGAGCAGTACTTC,CASSPGSLSYEQYF
TRBD1,14,TRBV27,TRBJ1-1,NA,TGTGCCAGCAGGGAGGGACAGGGGAACACTGAAGCTTTCTTT,CASREGQGNTEAFF
NA,13,TRBV28,TRBJ2-2,NA,TGTGCCAGCGGAGGCACGACCACCGGGGAGCTGTTTTTT,CASGGTTTGELFF
NA,16,TRBV7-8,TRBJ2-1,NA,TGTGCCAGCAGCTTAGAACCGCTAGCCTCCCCCAATGAGCAGTTCTTC,CASSLEPLASPNEQFF